A selection of T cell receptor beta chains follows, all from one sample in a study of shared clonotypes between healthy human individuals. Clones were read by immunoSEQ multiplex PCR, and TCRdb kept only the in-frame ones, dropping some. The sample carries roughly 2 million clones, about 95% recorded once. Specimen: naive CD8+ T cells sorted from blood. The receptors here all came from a man aged 18-30 years in good health. Both conserved end residues are trimmed from each CDR3. Clone size is stated in some rows and not others, as once, few, many or a class when expanded.

V,size,J,CDR3
TRBV27,.,TRBJ2-7,ASSRDGDSSYEQY
TRBV13,.,TRBJ2-5,ASSHLLSLTSGRAEETQY
TRBV4-1,.,TRBJ2-3,ASSLEGGAGTDTQY
TRBV7-9,.,TRBJ2-1,ASSAGNYNEQF
TRBV7-9,.,TRBJ1-5,ASSLEGYSNQPQH
TRBV9,.,TRBJ2-7,ASSLSYSGAYEQY
TRBV29-1,.,TRBJ2-1,SGEGDPRNEQF
TRBV19,.,TRBJ1-6,ASSIDTEDSPLH
TRBV27,few,TRBJ1-6,ASSLAGEGNSPLH
TRBV5-4,.,TRBJ2-1,ASSAGSSYNEQF
TRBV6-6,few,TRBJ1-1,ATANTEAF
TRBV10-3,.,TRBJ2-7,AISEEAGSTPYEQY
TRBV29-1,.,TRBJ2-7,SVVGMTGQYAEQY
TRBV7-9,.,TRBJ2-5,ASSLVGGQETQY
TRBV20-1,.,TRBJ2-5,SATGVETQY
TRBV7-9,.,TRBJ2-1,ASSLLTGGPEQF
TRBV6-1,.,TRBJ1-2,ASSDPREANYGYT
TRBV5-1,once,TRBJ2-7,ASSSDSYEQY